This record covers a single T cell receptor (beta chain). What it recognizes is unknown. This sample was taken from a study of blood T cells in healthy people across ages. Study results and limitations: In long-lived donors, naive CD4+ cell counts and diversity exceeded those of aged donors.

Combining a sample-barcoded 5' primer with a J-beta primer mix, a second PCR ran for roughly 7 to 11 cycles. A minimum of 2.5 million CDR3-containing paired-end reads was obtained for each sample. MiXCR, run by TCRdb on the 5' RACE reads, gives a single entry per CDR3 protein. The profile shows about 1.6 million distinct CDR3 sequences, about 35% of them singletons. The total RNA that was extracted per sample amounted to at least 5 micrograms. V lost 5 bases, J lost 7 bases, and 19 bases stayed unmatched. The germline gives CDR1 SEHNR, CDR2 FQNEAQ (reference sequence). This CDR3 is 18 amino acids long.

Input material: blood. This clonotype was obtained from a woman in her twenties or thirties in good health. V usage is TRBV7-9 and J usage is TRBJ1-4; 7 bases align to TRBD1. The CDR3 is CASSPKGTGATFGEKLFF. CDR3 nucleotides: TGTGCCAGCAGCCCTAAAGGCACAGGGGCGACGTTCGGTGAAAAACTGTTTTTT.